This is a list of T cell receptor beta chains from one sample in a study of cytomegalovirus exposure and HLA in healthy donors. The data were produced by immunoSEQ multiplex PCR, yet TCRdb's version contains in-frame clones alone and is incomplete. The table lists 130,000 to 150,000 clones, around 85% of them singletons. Specimen: PBMCs. The receptors come from a man between 40 and 49 years old in good health and CMV-seropositive. Both conserved end residues are part of each CDR3. The D gene is left open where the match is weak. Size is stated for part of the rows, as once, few or many counts, or as a class when the clone is expanded.

j_gene	v_gene	d_gene	abundance	CDR3nt	CDR3aa
TRBJ2-5	TRBV7-9	-	few	TGTGCCAGCAGCTTAGGACAGGTCCAGCAAGAGACCCAGTACTTC	CASSLGQVQQETQYF
TRBJ2-2	TRBV27	-	-	TGTGCCAGCAGTTTCGACACCGGGGAGCTGTTTTTT	CASSFDTGELFF
TRBJ1-5	TRBV19	-	-	TGTGCCAGTAGTATAGGTGGAGGGAGGAATCAGCCCCAGCATTTT	CASSIGGGRNQPQHF
TRBJ1-1	TRBV11-2	-	-	TGTGCCAGCACCCCGGCGTGGTTACGGGGTGAAGCTTTCTTT	CASTPAWLRGEAFF
TRBJ2-7	TRBV11-3	-	few	TGTGCCAGCAGCTTGTCAGGCCCAAGCTCCTACGAGCAGTACTTC	CASSLSGPSSYEQYF
TRBJ1-1	TRBV5-5	-	-	TGTGCCAGCAGCTTTATTCAGGGGACCACTGAAGCTTTCTTT	CASSFIQGTTEAFF
TRBJ1-1	TRBV19	-	-	TGTGCCAGTAGTCACGGACAGACTGAAGCTTTCTTT	CASSHGQTEAFF
TRBJ1-1	TRBV6-5	TRBD1	-	TGTGCCAGTAGGACAGGGAGGTCGGCTTTCTTT	CASRTGRSAFF
TRBJ1-1	TRBV5-6	TRBD1	-	TGTGCCAGCAGCTCACAGGGGGCGTCGGGCACTGAAGCTTTCTTT	CASSSQGASGTEAFF
TRBJ1-1	TRBV4-3	TRBD1	once	TGCGCCAGCAGCCGAGACAGGGTGGGTAACACTGAAGCTTTCTTT	CASSRDRVGNTEAFF
TRBJ2-7	TRBV9	-	-	TGTGCCAGCAGCCCCAATAGGCTTAGCGCCTACGAGCAGTACTTC	CASSPNRLSAYEQYF
TRBJ2-1	TRBV27	TRBD2	-	TGTGCCAGCAGTTTATCTAGTTTTAGCGGGAGGCTTATAGATGAGCAGTTCTTC	CASSLSSFSGRLIDEQFF
TRBJ2-7	TRBV5-4	TRBD1	-	TGTGCCAGCAGCCTTGGGGCCGGCGCCGACAGGGGGATGAACGAGCAGTACTTC	CASSLGAGADRGMNEQYF
TRBJ1-1	TRBV11-2	TRBD1	few	TGTGCCAGCAGCTTAGTAATGGGACAGCCGAACACTGAAGCTTTCTTT	CASSLVMGQPNTEAFF
TRBJ1-2	TRBV6-5	-	once	TGTGCCAGCAGTTACACCCTTGGGCTTGGCTACACCTTC	CASSYTLGLGYTF
TRBJ2-7	TRBV30	TRBD1	once	TGTGCCTGGAGTAAGCGTCAGCAGGGGGCCTACGAGCAGTACTTC	CAWSKRQQGAYEQYF
TRBJ2-7	TRBV2	TRBD1	-	TGTGCCAGCAGTGCTTGGAACAGGGGCTACGAGCAGTACTTC	CASSAWNRGYEQYF
TRBJ2-7	TRBV7-9	TRBD1	-	TGTGCCAGCAGCTTGTCCGGGACAGGGGGCTACGAGCAGTACTTC	CASSLSGTGGYEQYF
TRBJ2-6	TRBV9	-	-	TGTGCCAGCAGCGTTTCGGGATCTGGGGCCAACGTCCTGACTTTC	CASSVSGSGANVLTF
TRBJ2-3	TRBV9	-	-	TGTGCCAGCAGCGTAGTTGAAGTTCCTACTAGCACAGATACGCAGTATTTT	CASSVVEVPTSTDTQYF
TRBJ1-1	TRBV5-1	-	-	TGCGCCAGCAGCTTGGGTACAGGTAGCACTGAAGCTTTCTTT	CASSLGTGSTEAFF
TRBJ2-3	TRBV5-4	-	-	TGTGCCAGCAGCTCGACTAGCACAGATACGCAGTATTTT	CASSSTSTDTQYF
TRBJ2-3	TRBV5-1	-	-	TGCGCCAGCAGCTGGCCGGGGAGCGCAGATACGCAGTATTTT	CASSWPGSADTQYF
TRBJ1-2	TRBV7-9	TRBD1	few	TGTGCCAGCACCCAGGGGGGGACAGGGTATGGCTACACCTTC	CASTQGGTGYGYTF
TRBJ2-3	TRBV7-8	-	-	TGTGCCAGCAGCATACTCTACCGCAGGGTCAGAACAGATACGCAGTATTTT	CASSILYRRVRTDTQYF
TRBJ2-2	TRBV6-1	-	-	TGTGCCAGCAGTGCCGGACAGAGTATCAACACCGGGGAGCTGTTTTTT	CASSAGQSINTGELFF
TRBJ2-4	TRBV27	-	-	TGTGCCAGCAGTTCCCCTAGATTAGCCAAAAACATTCAGTACTTC	CASSSPRLAKNIQYF
TRBJ2-7	TRBV6-5	-	-	TGTGCCAGCAGTGCAACAGGGTCCCCCACCTACGAGCAGTACTTC	CASSATGSPTYEQYF
TRBJ1-3	TRBV7-8	-	-	TGTGCCAGCAGCTCCGGGTCCTCTGGAAACACCATATATTTT	CASSSGSSGNTIYF
TRBJ1-2	TRBV2	TRBD1	-	TGTGCCAGCAGTGAAATGGGACAGACACATGGCTACACCTTC	CASSEMGQTHGYTF
TRBJ2-7	TRBV4-1	-	-	TGCGCCAGCAGCCAAGGACAGCGCGGCACCTACGAGCAGTACTTC	CASSQGQRGTYEQYF
TRBJ2-7	TRBV2	-	-	TGTGCCAGCAGCCCTCGACAGGCTTTCTACGAGCAGTACTTC	CASSPRQAFYEQYF
TRBJ1-2	TRBV9	-	few	TGTGCCAGCAGGGGAGCGTCGGGGTACTATGGCTACACCTTC	CASRGASGYYGYTF
TRBJ2-1	TRBV6-1	TRBD2	few	TGTGCCAGCAGACAGGGGACTAGCGGGAGGTATGAGCAGTTCTTC	CASRQGTSGRYEQFF
TRBJ2-7	TRBV6-6	-	few	TGTGCCAGCGCATTTGGGCAAAGCTCCTACGAGCAGTACTTC	CASAFGQSSYEQYF
TRBJ2-3	TRBV11-3	-	-	TGTGCCAGCAACCTCAGGCCGTCCACAGATACGCAGTATTTT	CASNLRPSTDTQYF
TRBJ2-7	TRBV7-8	TRBD1	-	TGTGCCAGCAGCGACCCCGACAGGGGCGGTGTCGAGCAGTACTTC	CASSDPDRGGVEQYF
TRBJ2-1	TRBV30	TRBD1	-	TGTGCCGGGACGGGACAGGGTCGCAATGAGCAGTTCTTC	CAGTGQGRNEQFF
TRBJ2-3	TRBV4-1	TRBD2	-	TGCGCCAGCAGCCACCAAGGACTAGCGGGGGGCACAGATACGCAGTATTTT	CASSHQGLAGGTDTQYF
TRBJ2-5	TRBV21-1	-	few	TGTGCCAGCATCAGGAACCAAGAGACCCAGTACTTC	CASIRNQETQYF
TRBJ1-2	TRBV7-9	-	-	TGTTCCAGCAGCTTAGTCGGGGGAGCCTATGGCTACACCTTC	CSSSLVGGAYGYTF
TRBJ2-7	TRBV7-2	-	-	TGTGCCAGCAGCTTAGCCGGGACCTACGAGCAGTACTTC	CASSLAGTYEQYF
TRBJ2-2	TRBV2	-	-	TGTGCCAGCAGTGAAGCGAGGGACACCGGGGAGCTGTTTTTT	CASSEARDTGELFF
TRBJ2-7	TRBV11-2	-	-	TGTGCCAGCAGCTTAGGGCACTACGAGCAGTACTTC	CASSLGHYEQYF
TRBJ2-7	TRBV6-5	-	-	TGTGCCAGCAGTTACTCATACGGGTCTTACGAGCAGTACTTC	CASSYSYGSYEQYF
TRBJ2-1	TRBV23-1	-	-	TGCGCCAGCAGTCAATCACGAGCTTCTTCGTCCTACAATGAGCAGTTCTTC	CASSQSRASSSYNEQFF
TRBJ2-2	TRBV7-6	TRBD2	-	TGTGCCAGCGGCACACTAGCGGGGCACACCGGGGAGCTGTTTTTT	CASGTLAGHTGELFF
TRBJ1-2	TRBV7-9	TRBD1	-	TGTGCCAGCAGCTTAGAGGGGGCGCCTGGCTACACCTTC	CASSLEGAPGYTF
TRBJ2-5	TRBV19	TRBD2	few	TGTGCCTCAAGCAGGGGCGGGGGGGCCTCGAAGACCCAGTACTTC	CASSRGGGASKTQYF
TRBJ2-5	TRBV10-3	TRBD2	-	TGTGCCATCAGTAGAGCGGGGACGTACCAAGAGACCCAGTACTTC	CAISRAGTYQETQYF
TRBJ1-1	TRBV10-3	-	-	TGTGCCATCAGTGGTGGACAGCGGAACACTGAAGCTTTCTTT	CAISGGQRNTEAFF
TRBJ1-6	TRBV6-6	-	-	TGTGCCAGCAGGGGGGGGTCTAATTCACCCCTCCACTTT	CASRGGSNSPLHF
TRBJ1-3	TRBV9	-	-	TGTGCCAGCAGCGCGGGACAACAGGGAAAGAGTGGAAACACCATATATTTT	CASSAGQQGKSGNTIYF
TRBJ1-1	TRBV27	TRBD1	-	TGTGCCAGCAGTACCCGGGACAGGCTGAACACTGAAGCTTTCTTT	CASSTRDRLNTEAFF